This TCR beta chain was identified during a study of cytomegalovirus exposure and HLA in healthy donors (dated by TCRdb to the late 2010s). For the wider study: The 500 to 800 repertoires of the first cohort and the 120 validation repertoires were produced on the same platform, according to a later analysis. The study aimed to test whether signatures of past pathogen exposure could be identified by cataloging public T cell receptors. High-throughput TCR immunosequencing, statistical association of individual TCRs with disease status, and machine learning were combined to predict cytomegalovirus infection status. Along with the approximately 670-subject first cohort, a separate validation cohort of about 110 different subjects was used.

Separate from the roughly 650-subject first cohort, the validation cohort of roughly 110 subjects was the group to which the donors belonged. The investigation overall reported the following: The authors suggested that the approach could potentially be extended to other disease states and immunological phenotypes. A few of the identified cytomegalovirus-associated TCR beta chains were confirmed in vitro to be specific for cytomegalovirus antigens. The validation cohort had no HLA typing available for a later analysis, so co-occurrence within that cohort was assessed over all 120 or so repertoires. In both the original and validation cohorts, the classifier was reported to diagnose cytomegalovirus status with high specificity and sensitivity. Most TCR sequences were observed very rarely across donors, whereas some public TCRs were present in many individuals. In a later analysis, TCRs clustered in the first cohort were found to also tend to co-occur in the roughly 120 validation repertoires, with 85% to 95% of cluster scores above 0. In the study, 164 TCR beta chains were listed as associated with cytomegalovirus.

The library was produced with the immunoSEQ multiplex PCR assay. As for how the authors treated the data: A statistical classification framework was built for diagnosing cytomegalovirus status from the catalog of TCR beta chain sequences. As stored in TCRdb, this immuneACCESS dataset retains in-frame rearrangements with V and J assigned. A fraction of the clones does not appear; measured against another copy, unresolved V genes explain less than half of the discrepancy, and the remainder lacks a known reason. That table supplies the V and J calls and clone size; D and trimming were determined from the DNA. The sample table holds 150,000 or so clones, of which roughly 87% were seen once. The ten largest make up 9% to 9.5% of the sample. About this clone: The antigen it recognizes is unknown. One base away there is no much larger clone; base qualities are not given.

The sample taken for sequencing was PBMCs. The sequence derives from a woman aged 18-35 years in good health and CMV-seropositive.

The CDR3 protein: CASSKVLTFHEQFF. The DNA sequence follows: TGTGCCAGCAGCAAGGTCCTAACGTTCCATGAGCAGTTCTTC. The chain couples TRBV21-1 to TRBJ2-1; the listed D gene, TRBD2, was not tested against the DNA. TRBV21-1 is a documented pseudogene. The CDR3, from cysteine to phenylalanine, totals 14 residues. Only CDR3 DNA is held: 42 bases, read in frame from base 1.